This TCR gamma chain appears in the sequencing data of a study of gamma-delta T cells after stem cell transplantation. In its sample, this clone ranks as medium-sized (0.01 to 0.1%). A much bigger clone sits one base away, suggesting this may be a read error. TCRdb fed the RT-PCR reads to CATT. Altogether 1,500 to 2,000 gamma-chain clones are present, around 1.8% being singletons, with the ten largest covering about 38%. J was trimmed by 6 bases and V by 2 bases; bases with no gene match: 1. CDR3 length: 11 amino acids. The germline gives CDR1 GITISATS, CDR2 ISYDGTV (reference sequence). V and J are TRGV9 and TRGJ1 or TRGJ2. The sequencing input was gamma-delta T cells. The receptor was derived from a human donor. It is not recorded whose cells these are; they may come from a transplant donor. This CDR3 is CALWEGYKKLF. The CDR3 coding sequence is TGTGCCTTGTGGGAGGGTTATAAGAAACTCTTT.